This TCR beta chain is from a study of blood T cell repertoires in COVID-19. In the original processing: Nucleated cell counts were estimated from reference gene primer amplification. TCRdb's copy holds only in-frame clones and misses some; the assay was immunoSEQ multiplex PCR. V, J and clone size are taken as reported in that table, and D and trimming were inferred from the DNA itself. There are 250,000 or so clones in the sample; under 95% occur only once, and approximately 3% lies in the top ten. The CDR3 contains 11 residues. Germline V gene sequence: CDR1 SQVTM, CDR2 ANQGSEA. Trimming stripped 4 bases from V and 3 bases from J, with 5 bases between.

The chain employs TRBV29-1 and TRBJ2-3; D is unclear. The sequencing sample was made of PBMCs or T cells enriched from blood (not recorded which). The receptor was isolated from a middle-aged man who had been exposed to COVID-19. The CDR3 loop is CSVALTDTQYF. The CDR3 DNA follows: TGCAGCGTTGCACTAACAGATACGCAGTATTTT.